This T cell receptor beta chain is from a study of lymphopenia after photon versus proton radiotherapy. Study-wide findings and caveats: Relative stability marked proton patients; photon patients lost diversity and naive cells.

V was clipped by 1 base and J by 5 bases, with 18 bases between them. The CDR3 runs 16 residues. Germline lookup yields CDR1 KGHSH and CDR2 LQKENI. Worth noting for this clone: What it binds is unknown.

Sequenced by immunoSEQ multiplex PCR; TCRdb stores in-frame clones only, minus some. The table includes about 30,000 clones, approximately 95% detected once. The sequenced sample was peripheral blood, obtained from a patient treated with photon-based radiotherapy. This sequence was found in a woman in her forties or fifties with cholangiocarcinoma. The chain links TRBV18 to TRBJ2-7; D is unclear. CDR3 sequence (DNA): TGTGCCAGCTCACCACGGCTCGGCGTAGGGTTGAACGAGCAGTACTTC. Translating gives CASSPRLGVGLNEQYF.